Below, 26 T cell receptor beta chains from the same sample are listed, as sequenced in a study of T cell changes during pregnancy in multiple sclerosis. The data were produced by immunoSEQ multiplex PCR, yet TCRdb's version contains in-frame clones alone and is incomplete. Of about 17,000 clones listed, roughly 90% are singletons. This material consisted of CD8+ T cells from peripheral blood mononuclear cells, taken after pregnancy. The receptors stem from a female donor in good health, enrolled as a control in a pregnancy study.

V and J are TRBV13 and TRBJ2-1; 13 bases are a match to TRBD2. Trimming cost V 5 bases and J 6 bases; bases outside gene matches: 4. CDR3 length: 15 amino acids. CDR1 PRHDT and CDR2 FYEKMQ come from the germline V gene (reference sequence). CDR3 protein: CASSPGLAGANEQFF. The CDR3 bases are TGTGCCAGCAGCCCCGGACTAGCGGGGGCCAATGAGCAGTTCTTC.

CDR3 bases: TGTGCCAGCAGCTTAATTCCAACGGGGAACTCCTACGAGCAGTACTTC. This codes for CASSLIPTGNSYEQYF. The gene calls are TRBV7-3 and TRBJ2-7; possible D gene TRBD2, 5 bases. Between the trimmed V and J ends, which lost 1 base and 0 bases, there was a span of 13 bases. This CDR3 spans 16 amino acids. Looked up from germline, CDR1 is SGHTA and CDR2 is FQGTGA.

The CDR3 DNA reads as TGCGCCAGCAGCCAAGATCGGACCGGGAACTACGAGCAGTACTTC. Translation: CASSQDRTGNYEQYF. The chain uses TRBV4-1 and TRBJ2-7; possible D gene TRBD2, 5 bases. This CDR3 has 15 amino acids. Germline CDR1 is MGHRA and CDR2 is YSYEKL. V was shortened by 0 bases and J by 3 bases, with 12 bases between the two germline ends.

The rearrangement joins TRBV27 to TRBJ2-7; 8 bases agree with TRBD1. V dropped 1 base and J dropped 7; count of bases not matched to a gene: 15. CDR3 length: 17 residues. The V gene's germline CDR1 is MNHEY and CDR2 SMNVEV (reference sequence). CDR3 amino acids: CASSLLPRTGTKWEQYF. DNA for the CDR3: TGTGCCAGCAGTTTATTGCCACGGACAGGGACGAAATGGGAGCAGTACTTC.

V gene TRBV6-1 combines with J gene TRBJ1-1, with D unresolved. CDR3 length: 13 residues. Germline V gene sequence: CDR1 MNHNS, CDR2 SASEGT. V dropped 0 bases and J dropped 8 bases, with 10 bases sitting between them. The CDR3 is CASSEAASLEAFF. The CDR3 region has the DNA TGTGCCAGCAGTGAAGCCGCGTCCTTGGAAGCTTTCTTT.

This clone appeared a few times. The CDR3 region has the DNA TGTGCCAGTAGTATAGACCGGGGACAGGGAGGTTATGGCTACACCTTC. This sequence encodes CASSIDRGQGGYGYTF. The rearrangement joins TRBV19 to TRBJ1-2; 9 bases map to TRBD1. This CDR3 region has 16 residues. The germline V gene has CDR1 LNHDA and CDR2 SQIVND (reference sequence). The junction had 7 bases not matched to a gene; V was cut back by 0 bases and J by 5 bases.

The J gene is TRBJ2-1, the V gene TRBV19; 8 positions match TRBD2. The CDR3 is 15 residues long. The germline V gene encodes CDR1 LNHDA and CDR2 SQIVND (reference sequence). With V trimmed by 3 bases and J by 7 bases, 8 bases remained unmatched. This CDR3 reads CASSMGTRYENEQFF. The CDR3 nucleotides read TGTGCCAGTAGTATGGGGACTAGATATGAGAATGAGCAGTTCTTC. The entire variable domain, with the rest obtained from reference TRBV19 and TRBJ2-1, is as follows: DGGITQSPKYLFRKEGQNVTLSCEQNLNHDAMYWYRQDPGQGLRLIYYSQIVNDFQKGDIAEGYSVSREKKESFPLTVTSAQKNPTAFYLCASSMGTRYENEQFFGPGTRLTVL.

The V gene is TRBV10-1, the J gene TRBJ1-2; 7 nucleotides line up with TRBD1. This CDR3 is 16 amino acids long. Germline V gene data show CDR1 as WNHNN and CDR2 as SYGVQD (reference sequence). V trimming: 4 bases; J trimming: 2 bases; junction bases outside the gene matches: 10. Written as DNA, the CDR3 is TGCGCCAGCAGTGCAGGGACAGAGGGGGACAACTATGGCTACACCTTC. Its translation is CASSAGTEGDNYGYTF.

This sequence joins TRBV2 and TRBJ2-7, with 9 bases lining up with TRBD1. This CDR3 spans 14 amino acids. After removal of 6 bases from V and 5 bases from J, the junction contained 8 bases not matched to a gene. The germline gives CDR1 SNHLY, CDR2 FYNNEI. CDR3 bases: TGTGCCAGCAGCCGACTTACAGGGGGCGACGAGCAGTACTTC. Translating it yields CASSRLTGGDEQYF. Complete variable domain (other parts from reference TRBV2 and TRBJ2-7): EPEVTQTPSHQVTQMGQEVILRCVPISNHLYFYWYRQILGQKVEFLVSFYNNEISEKSEIFDDQFSVERPDGSNFTLKIRSTKLEDSAMYFCASSRLTGGDEQYFGPGTRLTVT.

This sequence joins TRBV6-4 and TRBJ2-1; the match to TRBD1 covers 7 bases. The V gene end was trimmed by 4 bases and the J gene end by 8 bases; junction bases not matched to a gene: 8. This CDR3 region has 14 residues. Germline V gene lookup returns CDR1 MRHNA and CDR2 SNTAGT. The CDR3 DNA reads TGTGCCAGCAGTGTACAGGGGCGCAGGGATGAGCAGTTCTTC. Amino acids: CASSVQGRRDEQFF.

The rearrangement uses TRBV25-1 and TRBJ2-5, with D unresolved. The DNA end favors TRBJ2-7, so the J call may be wrong. The germline gives CDR1 MGHDK, CDR2 SYGVNS. The CDR3 contains 11 residues. Written as DNA, the CDR3 is TGTGCCAGCAGGGACTCCTACGAGCAGTACTTC. Protein product: CASRDSYEQYF.

J is TRBJ1-3 and V is TRBV6-1; D remains ambiguous. CDR3 size: 14 residues. Trimming removed 2 bases at V and 0 bases at J, with 5 bases between. The germline CDR1 and CDR2 sequences are MNHNS and SASEGT. CDR3 nucleotides: TGTGCCAGCAGTGAACGCAGCTCTGGAAACACCATATATTTT. This translates into CASSERSSGNTIYF.

The CDR3 DNA reads TGTGCCAGCAGCTGGCAAAGTTACACTGAAGCTTTCTTT. Protein: CASSWQSYTEAFF. V and J are TRBV11-2 and TRBJ1-1; D gene uncertain. Germline CDR1 and CDR2: SGHAT and FQNNGV. This CDR3 is 13 amino acids long. V lost 4 bases and J 3 bases, leaving 9 bases between the germline ends.

The rearrangement uses TRBV11-2 and TRBJ2-3; possible D gene TRBD1, 6 bases. CDR1 is SGHAT and CDR2 is FQNNGV in the germline V gene. Trimming took 3 bases from V and 2 from J, leaving 12 bases between them. The CDR3 covers 15 residues. The CDR3 protein is CASSLGAEYTDTQYF. The CDR3 DNA is TGTGCCAGCAGCTTGGGGGCGGAATACACAGATACGCAGTATTTT.

The V call is TRBV7-9, the J call TRBJ2-3; the D gene is possibly TRBD2 (5 bases). The CDR3 runs to 13 residues. Germline values: CDR1 SEHNR, CDR2 FQNEAQ (reference sequence). V was cut by 5 bases and J by 14 bases, with 20 bases left in between. CDR3 region: CASSPQKASEGYF. CDR3 bases: TGTGCCAGCAGCCCGCAGAAAGCTTCTGAGGGGTATTTT.

The genes are TRBV7-9 and TRBJ1-2, with unresolved D. Germline CDR1 SEHNR, CDR2 FQNEAQ (reference sequence). V lost 4 bases and J 4 bases, leaving 13 bases between the germline ends. This CDR3 is built from 14 residues. The chain's CDR3 is CASSSHVAVYGYTF. The CDR3 DNA is TGTGCCAGCAGCTCACATGTGGCCGTCTATGGCTACACCTTC.

Concerning this clone itself: The same CDR3 can be traced to other DNA sequences in this sample. The chain combines TRBV27 with TRBJ1-2, with 10 bases lining up with TRBD1. This CDR3 has 15 amino acids. V lost 5 bases, J lost 6 bases, and 9 bases stayed unmatched. The germline V gene has CDR1 MNHEY and CDR2 SMNVEV (reference sequence). The CDR3 nucleotides read TGTGCCAGCAGTCCGCGGACAGGGGGTAGGGATGGCTACACCTTC. This translates into CASSPRTGGRDGYTF.

The CDR3 nucleotides read TGTGCCAGCAGTTACGCGCTAGCGGGGCCCTCCTACGAGCAGTACTTC. Protein sequence: CASSYALAGPSYEQYF. The V and J genes are TRBV6-5 and TRBJ2-7, with 9 bases fitting TRBD2. The CDR3 covers 16 residues. The J segment lost 0 bases and the V segment lost 2 bases, leaving 5 bases of the junction unmatched. Germline V CDR1 and CDR2: MNHEY, SVGAGI.

The V and J genes are TRBV19 and TRBJ2-5, with 9 bases identical to TRBD2. The germline CDR1 and CDR2 sequences are LNHDA and SQIVND (reference sequence). This CDR3 region has 18 residues. The ends lost 3 bases at V and 4 bases at J; junction bases unmatched: 15. CDR3 DNA sequence: TGTGCCAGTAGTATCTCGATAGATTGGGGCGGGAGGGCAGAGACCCAGTACTTC. It encodes CASSISIDWGGRAETQYF.

The V call is TRBV6-5, the J call TRBJ2-7; tentatively, D is TRBD1 (6 bases). Germline-derived CDR1 and CDR2 are MNHEY and SVGAGI. The CDR3 extends over 14 amino acids. V gave up 6 bases and J gave up 5 bases, with 17 bases separating them. This chain's CDR3 is CASRQGTGMHEQYF. DNA of the CDR3: TGTGCCAGCAGACAAGGTACAGGGATGCACGAGCAGTACTTC.

The CDR3 region has the DNA TGTGCCAGCAGCTTGACAGAGTTCTATGGCTACACCTTC. This sequence encodes CASSLTEFYGYTF. This chain links TRBV11-2 with TRBJ1-2, with D maybe TRBD1 (5 bases). Trimming cost V 3 bases and J 4 bases, with 9 bases left between them. Germline CDR1 SGHAT, CDR2 FQNNGV. The CDR3 runs 13 residues.

V and J are TRBV7-9 and TRBJ2-3, with a tentative D call TRBD1 (6 bases). The CDR3 contains 16 residues. V was shortened by 2 bases and J by 2 bases, with 14 bases between the two germline ends. Germline values: CDR1 SEHNR, CDR2 FQNEAQ (reference sequence). CDR3 loop: CASSLSARQDTDTQYF. Here the CDR3 DNA reads TGTGCCAGCAGCTTATCAGCCAGACAGGACACAGATACGCAGTATTTT.

V is TRBV5-1 and J is TRBJ2-5, with 7 bases lining up with TRBD1. J gave up 2 bases and V 4 bases, and 5 bases lay outside the gene matches. Germline assignment: CDR1 SGHRS and CDR2 YFSETQ. The CDR3 has 14 residues. The CDR3 spells CASSPWGQQETQYF. As DNA, the CDR3 is TGCGCCAGCAGCCCGTGGGGACAGCAAGAGACCCAGTACTTC.

Within the sample, this clone is medium-sized. The J gene is TRBJ2-2, the V gene TRBV6-1; 7 nucleotides match TRBD2. The ends lost 2 bases at V and 3 bases at J; junction bases unmatched: 0. Germline CDR1 is MNHNS and CDR2 is SASEGT. This CDR3 comprises 14 residues. The CDR3 region is CASSELADTGELFF. The CDR3 DNA follows: TGTGCCAGCAGTGAACTAGCGGACACCGGGGAGCTGTTTTTT.

This clone was seen just once. The chain uses TRBV19 and TRBJ2-1; tentatively, D is TRBD1 (5 bases). V was clipped by 0 bases and J by 6 bases, with 6 bases between them. The CDR3 spans 13 residues. CDR1 and CDR2 (germline): LNHDA, SQIVND (reference sequence). CDR3 region: CASSIDRGNEQFF. CDR3 nucleotides: TGTGCCAGTAGTATAGATAGGGGCAATGAGCAGTTCTTC. The variable domain in full, completed from reference TRBV19 and TRBJ2-1, reads DGGITQSPKYLFRKEGQNVTLSCEQNLNHDAMYWYRQDPGQGLRLIYYSQIVNDFQKGDIAEGYSVSREKKESFPLTVTSAQKNPTAFYLCASSIDRGNEQFFGPGTRLTVL.

The chain is built from TRBV5-1 and TRBJ1-2; 11 positions agree with TRBD1. The CDR3 covers 15 residues. After removal of 0 bases from V and 7 bases from J, the junction contained 5 bases not matched to a gene. Germline values: CDR1 SGHRS, CDR2 YFSETQ. The CDR3 spells CASSLEGTGGTGYTF. CDR3 DNA: TGCGCCAGCAGCTTGGAAGGGACAGGGGGTACTGGCTACACCTTC.